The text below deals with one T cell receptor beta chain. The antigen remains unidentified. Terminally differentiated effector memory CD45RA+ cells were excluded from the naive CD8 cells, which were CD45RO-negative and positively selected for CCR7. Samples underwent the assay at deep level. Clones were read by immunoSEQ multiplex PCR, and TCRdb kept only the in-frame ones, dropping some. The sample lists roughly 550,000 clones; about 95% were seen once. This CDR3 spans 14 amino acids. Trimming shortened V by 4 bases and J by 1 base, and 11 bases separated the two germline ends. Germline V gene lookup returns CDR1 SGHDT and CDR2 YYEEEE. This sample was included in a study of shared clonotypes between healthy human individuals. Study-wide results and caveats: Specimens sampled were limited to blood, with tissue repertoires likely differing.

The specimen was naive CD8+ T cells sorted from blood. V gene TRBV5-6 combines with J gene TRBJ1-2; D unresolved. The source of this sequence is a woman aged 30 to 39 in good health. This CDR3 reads CASSSGVDNYGYTF. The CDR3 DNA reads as TGTGCCAGCAGCAGTGGTGTGGATAACTATGGCTACACCTTC.